These 11 T cell receptor beta chains came from one sample sequenced in a study of cytomegalovirus exposure and HLA in healthy donors. The study ran its PCR with 60 Vbeta and 13 Jbeta primers. Sequencing used immunoSEQ multiplex PCR; TCRdb keeps in-frame clones, though not all of them. Among approximately 100,000 clones listed, about 75% were seen once. Sample: PBMCs. The source is a male donor in good health and CMV-seropositive.

This clone was found a few times. Written as DNA, the CDR3 is TGTGCCAGCAGCGTAGCTATAGGGGCCGGATACGAGCAGTACTTC. Its translation is CASSVAIGAGYEQYF. This chain joins TRBV9 and TRBJ2-7, with a tentative D call TRBD1 (5 bases). Per the germline V gene, CDR1 is SGDLS and CDR2 is YYNGEE. This CDR3 comprises 15 residues. Trimming left V 0 bases short and J 4 bases short, with 14 bases between.

The chain carries TRBV29-1 and TRBJ2-3, with D tentatively TRBD1 (6 bases). The ends were cut back, 7 bases at V and 2 bases at J, with 16 bases in the middle. Germline loops: CDR1 SQVTM, CDR2 ANQGSEA. This CDR3 is built from 14 residues. The CDR3 sequence: CSGGERGFTDTQYF. Here the CDR3 DNA reads TGCAGCGGGGGCGAGAGGGGGTTCACAGATACGCAGTATTTT.

The chain employs TRBV19 and TRBJ1-5; D call uncertain. Trimming removed 1 base at V and 2 bases at J, with 9 bases between. Germline V gives CDR1 LNHDA, CDR2 SQIVND (reference sequence). CDR3 length equals 15 residues. CDR3 DNA: TGTGCCAGTAGTATAGCCGGGGATGGCAATCAGCCCCAGCATTTT. Its protein is CASSIAGDGNQPQHF.

This clone showed up just a few times. The V gene is TRBV10-3, the J gene TRBJ1-4, with D unclear. The length of the CDR3 is 15 residues. V dropped 0 bases and J dropped 5 bases, with 10 bases sitting between them. CDR1 is ENHRY, CDR2 SYGVKD, per germline. In DNA form, the CDR3 reads TGTGCCATCAGTGAGTCGCAGGCAGGCAATGAAAAACTGTTTTTT. Translation gives CAISESQAGNEKLFF.

Many counts were recorded for this clone. The V and J genes are TRBV5-1 and TRBJ2-7; D is perhaps TRBD1 (6 bases). Germline CDR1 SGHRS, CDR2 YFSETQ. Trimming took off 4 bases at V and 3 bases at J, with 17 bases between the two ends. This CDR3 spans 15 amino acids. The CDR3 DNA sequence: TGCGCCAGCAGCCCCTACCCCACAGGGATCTACGAGCAGTACTTC. Its protein product is CASSPYPTGIYEQYF.

This clone was detected a few times. V gene TRBV28 combines with J gene TRBJ2-3; 10 nucleotides match TRBD2. Germline assignment: CDR1 MDHEN and CDR2 SYDVKM. J was trimmed by 2 bases and V by 7 bases; bases with no gene match: 6. The CDR3 runs 15 residues. As DNA, the CDR3 is TGTGCCAGCAACGGACTAGCGGTATTCACAGATACGCAGTATTTT. Protein product: CASNGLAVFTDTQYF.

The chain uses TRBV4-2 and TRBJ2-5, with D perhaps matching TRBD2 (6 bases). The germline gives CDR1 LGHNA, CDR2 YNFKEQ. The CDR3 contains 16 residues. V lost 4 bases to trimming and J lost 5 bases, with 20 bases between them. The CDR3 reads CASSRNSGNSGETQYF. CDR3 coding DNA: TGTGCCAGCAGCCGAAATAGCGGAAACAGCGGGGAGACCCAGTACTTC.

This clone showed up just a few times. The J gene is TRBJ2-7, the V gene TRBV5-1, with TRBD1 identical over 7 bases. Germline V CDR1 and CDR2: SGHRS, YFSETQ. The V segment lost 0 bases and the J segment 3 bases; nucleotides outside the gene matches: 3. The CDR3 contains 14 residues. CDR3 sequence (DNA): TGCGCCAGCAGCTTGGAGGGGGCCGGCTACGAGCAGTACTTC. Protein product: CASSLEGAGYEQYF.

The rearrangement joins TRBV6-5 to TRBJ1-1; 8 bases agree with TRBD1. Germline V gene data show CDR1 as MNHEY and CDR2 as SVGAGI. The CDR3 length is 14 residues. Unmatched junction bases numbered 6, after V lost 4 bases and J lost 5 bases. CDR3 DNA sequence: TGTGCCAGCAGTTCGAACAGGGGGGATACTGAAGCTTTCTTT. Its protein product is CASSSNRGDTEAFF.

Only a few counts were recorded for this clone. The rearrangement links TRBV30 to TRBJ1-2, with D possibly TRBD1 on 5 matching bases. This CDR3 spans 14 amino acids. Trimming left V 0 bases short and J 2 bases short, with 10 bases between. Germline V lookup: CDR1 GTSNPN, CDR2 SVGIG (reference sequence). The CDR3 DNA follows: TGTGCCTGGAGTGTATCCCACAGGAACTATGGCTACACCTTC. The encoded protein is CAWSVSHRNYGYTF. Full variable domain (missing parts from reference TRBV30 and TRBJ1-2): SQTIHQWPATLVQPVGSPLSLECTVEGTSNPNLYWYRQAAGRGLQLLFYSVGIGQISSEVPQNLSASRPQDRQFILSSKKLLLSDSGFYLCAWSVSHRNYGYTFGSGTRLTVV.

This clone was detected only once. V usage is TRBV27 and J usage is TRBJ1-1; tentatively, D is TRBD1 (6 bases). V lost 3 bases, J lost 11 bases, and 13 bases lay in between. CDR3 length: 12 residues. The germline CDR1 and CDR2 sequences are MNHEY and SMNVEV (reference sequence). The CDR3 reads CASSLGGREAFF. For the CDR3, the DNA is TGTGCCAGCAGTTTGGGGGGGCGTGAGGCTTTCTTT.